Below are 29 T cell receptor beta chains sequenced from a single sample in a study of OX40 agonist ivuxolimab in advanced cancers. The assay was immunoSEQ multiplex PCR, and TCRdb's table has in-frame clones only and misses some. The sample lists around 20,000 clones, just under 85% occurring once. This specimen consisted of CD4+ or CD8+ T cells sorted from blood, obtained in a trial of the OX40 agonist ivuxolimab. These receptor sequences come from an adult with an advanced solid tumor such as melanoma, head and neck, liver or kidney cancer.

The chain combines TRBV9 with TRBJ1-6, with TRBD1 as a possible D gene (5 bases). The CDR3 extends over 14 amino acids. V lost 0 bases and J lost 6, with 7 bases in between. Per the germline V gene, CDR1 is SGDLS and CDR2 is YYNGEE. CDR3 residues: CASSVEGVNSPLHF. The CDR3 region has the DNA TGTGCCAGCAGCGTAGAAGGGGTTAATTCACCCCTCCACTTT.

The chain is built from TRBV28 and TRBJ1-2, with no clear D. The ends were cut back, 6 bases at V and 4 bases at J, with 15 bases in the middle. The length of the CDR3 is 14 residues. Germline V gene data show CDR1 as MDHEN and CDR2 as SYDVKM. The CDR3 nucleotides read TGTGCCAGCAGATCATCATCCGGCCTCTATGGCTACACCTTC. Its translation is CASRSSSGLYGYTF.

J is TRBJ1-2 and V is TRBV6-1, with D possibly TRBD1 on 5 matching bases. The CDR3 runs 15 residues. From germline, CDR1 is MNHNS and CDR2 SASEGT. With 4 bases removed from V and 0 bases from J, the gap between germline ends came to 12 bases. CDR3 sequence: CASSVLGTANYGYTF. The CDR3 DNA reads TGTGCCAGCAGTGTCCTCGGGACTGCTAACTATGGCTACACCTTC.

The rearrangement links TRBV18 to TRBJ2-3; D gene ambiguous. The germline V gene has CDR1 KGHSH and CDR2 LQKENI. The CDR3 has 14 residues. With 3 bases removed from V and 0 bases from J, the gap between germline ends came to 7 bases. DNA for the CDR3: TGTGCCAGCTCACCCTCCTCTAGCACAGATACGCAGTATTTT. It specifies CASSPSSSTDTQYF.

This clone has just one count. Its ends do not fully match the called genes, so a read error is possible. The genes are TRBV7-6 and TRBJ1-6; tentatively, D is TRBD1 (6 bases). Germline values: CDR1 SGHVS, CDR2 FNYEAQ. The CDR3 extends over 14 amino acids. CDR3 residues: CAGSLGGSNSPLHF. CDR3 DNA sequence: TGTGCCGGCAGCTTAGGGGGAAGCAATTCACCCCTCCACTTT.

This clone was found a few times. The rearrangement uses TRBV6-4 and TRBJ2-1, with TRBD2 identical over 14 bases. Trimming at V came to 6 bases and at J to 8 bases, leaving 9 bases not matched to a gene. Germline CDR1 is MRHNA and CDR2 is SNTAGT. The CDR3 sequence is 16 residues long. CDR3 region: CASRTRLAGGEDEQFF. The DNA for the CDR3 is TGTGCCAGCAGGACAAGACTAGCGGGGGGGGAAGATGAGCAGTTCTTC.

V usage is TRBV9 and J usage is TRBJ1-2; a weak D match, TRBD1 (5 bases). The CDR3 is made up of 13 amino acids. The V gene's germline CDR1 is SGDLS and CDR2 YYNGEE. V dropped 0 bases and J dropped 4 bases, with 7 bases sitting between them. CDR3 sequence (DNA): TGTGCCAGCAGCGTAGGGGGGGTCTATGGCTACACCTTC. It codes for CASSVGGVYGYTF.

CDR3 residues: CASSIAPGLDYEQYF. The CDR3 DNA is TGTGCCAGTAGTATAGCGCCGGGACTAGACTACGAGCAGTACTTC. V gene TRBV19 combines with J gene TRBJ2-7; 8 bases match TRBD2. Losses at the gene ends were 1 base for V and 3 bases for J; bases not matched to a gene: 5. CDR1 and CDR2 from the germline V gene are LNHDA and SQIVND (reference sequence). The CDR3 runs 15 residues.

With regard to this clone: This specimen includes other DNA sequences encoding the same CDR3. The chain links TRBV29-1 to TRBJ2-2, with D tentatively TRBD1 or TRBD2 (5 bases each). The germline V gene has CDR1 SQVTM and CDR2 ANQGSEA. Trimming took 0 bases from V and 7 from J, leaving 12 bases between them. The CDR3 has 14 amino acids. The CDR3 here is CSVEDRGANGELFF. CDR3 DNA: TGCAGCGTTGAAGATCGAGGGGCGAACGGGGAGCTGTTTTTT.

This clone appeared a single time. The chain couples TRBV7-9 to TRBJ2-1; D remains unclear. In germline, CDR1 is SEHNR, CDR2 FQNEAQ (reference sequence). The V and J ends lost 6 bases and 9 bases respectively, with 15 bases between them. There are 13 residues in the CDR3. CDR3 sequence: CASSRTLLGEQFF. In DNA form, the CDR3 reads TGTGCCAGCAGTCGGACCCTCTTGGGTGAGCAGTTCTTC.

In DNA form, the CDR3 reads TGTGCCAGCAGCGCCGAAACTAGAGATCTGACAGATACGCAGTATTTT. Its translation is CASSAETRDLTDTQYF. The chain links TRBV5-6 to TRBJ2-3; D is perhaps TRBD2 (5 bases). The CDR3 length is 16 residues. V gave up 4 bases and J gave up 3 bases, with 18 bases separating them. Germline CDR1 SGHDT, CDR2 YYEEEE.

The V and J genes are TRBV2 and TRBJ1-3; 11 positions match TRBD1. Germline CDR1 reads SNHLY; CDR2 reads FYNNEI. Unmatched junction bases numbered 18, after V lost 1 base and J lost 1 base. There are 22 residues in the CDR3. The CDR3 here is CASSEVSSVPRTGGFSGNTIYF. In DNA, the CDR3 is TGTGCCAGCAGTGAAGTTTCAAGCGTCCCTCGGACAGGGGGCTTTTCTGGAAACACCATATATTTT.

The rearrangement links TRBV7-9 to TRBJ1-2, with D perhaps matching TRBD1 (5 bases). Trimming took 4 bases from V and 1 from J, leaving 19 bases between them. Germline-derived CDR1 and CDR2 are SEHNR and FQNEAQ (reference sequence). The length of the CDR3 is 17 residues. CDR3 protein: CASSSSDKTADNYGYTF. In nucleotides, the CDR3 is TGTGCCAGCAGCTCATCAGACAAGACAGCCGATAACTATGGCTACACCTTC.

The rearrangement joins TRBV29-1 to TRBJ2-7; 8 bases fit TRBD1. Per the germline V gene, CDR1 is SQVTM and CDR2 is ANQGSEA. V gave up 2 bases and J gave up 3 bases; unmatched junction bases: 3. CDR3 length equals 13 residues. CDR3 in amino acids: CSVEMDRDYEQYF. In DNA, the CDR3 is TGCAGCGTTGAAATGGACAGGGACTACGAGCAGTACTTC.

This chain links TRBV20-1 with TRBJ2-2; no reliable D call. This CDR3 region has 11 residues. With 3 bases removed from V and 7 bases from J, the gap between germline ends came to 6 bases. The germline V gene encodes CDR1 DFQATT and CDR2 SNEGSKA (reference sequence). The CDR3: CSARYNGELFF. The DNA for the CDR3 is TGCAGTGCTAGGTACAACGGGGAGCTGTTTTTT.

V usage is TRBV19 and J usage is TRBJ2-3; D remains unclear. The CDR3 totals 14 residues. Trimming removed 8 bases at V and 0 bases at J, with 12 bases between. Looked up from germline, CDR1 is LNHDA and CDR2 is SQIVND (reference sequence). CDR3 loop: CASSFGWSTDTQYF. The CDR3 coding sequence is TGTGCCAGTTCCTTCGGTTGGAGCACAGATACGCAGTATTTT.

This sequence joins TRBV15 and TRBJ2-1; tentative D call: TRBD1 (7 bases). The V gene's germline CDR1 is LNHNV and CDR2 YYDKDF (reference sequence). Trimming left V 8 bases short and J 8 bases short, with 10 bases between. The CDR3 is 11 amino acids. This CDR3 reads CATLRGDEQFF. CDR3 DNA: TGTGCCACCCTCAGGGGGGATGAGCAGTTCTTC.

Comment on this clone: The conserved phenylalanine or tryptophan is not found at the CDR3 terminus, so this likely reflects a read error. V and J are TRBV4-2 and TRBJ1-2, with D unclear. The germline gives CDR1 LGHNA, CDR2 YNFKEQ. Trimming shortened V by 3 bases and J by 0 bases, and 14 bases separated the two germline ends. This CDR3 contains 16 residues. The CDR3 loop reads CASSHQRTNPNYGYTL. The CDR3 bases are TGTGCCAGCAGCCACCAGCGAACGAACCCTAACTATGGCTACACCCTC.

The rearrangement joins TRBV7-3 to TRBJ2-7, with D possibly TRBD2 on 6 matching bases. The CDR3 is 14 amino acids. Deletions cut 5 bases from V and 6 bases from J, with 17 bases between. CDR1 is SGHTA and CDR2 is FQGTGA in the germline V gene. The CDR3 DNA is TGTGCCAGCAGCGAACTATCTAGCGACCGCGAGCAGTACTTC. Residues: CASSELSSDREQYF.

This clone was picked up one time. This CDR3 is CASSSGHLEQFF. The CDR3 DNA is TGTGCCAGCAGCTCTGGACACCTTGAGCAGTTCTTC. The V call is TRBV7-6, the J call TRBJ2-1; D might be TRBD1 (5 bases). The CDR3 spans 12 residues. From germline, CDR1 is SGHVS and CDR2 FNYEAQ. Trimming left V 4 bases short and J 9 bases short, with 10 bases between.

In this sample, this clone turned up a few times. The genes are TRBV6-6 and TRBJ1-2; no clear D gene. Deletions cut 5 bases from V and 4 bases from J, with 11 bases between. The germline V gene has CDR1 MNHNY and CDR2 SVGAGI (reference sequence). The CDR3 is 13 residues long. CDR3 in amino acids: CASSGSVAYGYTF. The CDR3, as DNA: TGTGCCAGCAGTGGGTCTGTAGCCTATGGCTACACCTTC.

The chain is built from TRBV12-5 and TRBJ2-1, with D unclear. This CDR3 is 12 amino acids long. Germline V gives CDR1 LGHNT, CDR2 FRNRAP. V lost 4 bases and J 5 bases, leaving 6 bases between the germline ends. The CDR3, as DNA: TGTGCTAGTGGTTCACCTGACAATGAGCAGTTCTTC. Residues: CASGSPDNEQFF. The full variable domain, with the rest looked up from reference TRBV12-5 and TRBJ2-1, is DARVTQTPRHKVTEMGQEVTMRCQPILGHNTVFWYRQTMMQGLELLAYFRNRAPLDDSGMPKDRFSAEMPDATLATLKIQPSEPRDSAVYFCASGSPDNEQFFGPGTRLTVL.

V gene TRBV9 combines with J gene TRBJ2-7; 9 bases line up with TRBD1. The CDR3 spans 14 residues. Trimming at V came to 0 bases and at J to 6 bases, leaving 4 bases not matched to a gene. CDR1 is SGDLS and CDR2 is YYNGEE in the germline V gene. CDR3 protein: CASSVGTGVGEQYF. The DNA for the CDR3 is TGTGCCAGCAGCGTAGGGACAGGGGTGGGCGAGCAGTACTTC.

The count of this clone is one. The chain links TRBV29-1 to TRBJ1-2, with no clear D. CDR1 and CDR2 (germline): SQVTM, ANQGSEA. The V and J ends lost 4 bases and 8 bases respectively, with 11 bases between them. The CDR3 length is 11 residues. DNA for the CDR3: TGCAGCGTTGGCGCAGTTCAAGGCTACACCTTC. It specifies CSVGAVQGYTF.

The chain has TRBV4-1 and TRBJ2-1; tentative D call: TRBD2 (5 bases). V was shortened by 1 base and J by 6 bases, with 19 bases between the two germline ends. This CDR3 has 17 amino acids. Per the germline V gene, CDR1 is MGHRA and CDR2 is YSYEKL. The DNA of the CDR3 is TGCGCCAGCAGCCAAGCCCCCCTCGGTAGTGAGGGCAATGAGCAGTTCTTC. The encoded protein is CASSQAPLGSEGNEQFF.

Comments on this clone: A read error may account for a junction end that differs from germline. In nucleotides, the CDR3 is TGTGCCAGCAGCCCCTCGGTATCTAGCACGGATACGCAGTATTTT. It encodes CASSPSVSSTDTQYF. V and J are TRBV7-9 and TRBJ2-3, with D tentatively TRBD2 (5 bases). The CDR3 totals 15 residues. Germline lookup yields CDR1 SEHNR and CDR2 FQNEAQ (reference sequence).

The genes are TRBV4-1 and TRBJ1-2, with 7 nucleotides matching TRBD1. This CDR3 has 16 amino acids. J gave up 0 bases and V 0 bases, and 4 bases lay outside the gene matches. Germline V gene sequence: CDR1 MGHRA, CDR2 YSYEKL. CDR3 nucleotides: TGCGCCAGCAGCCAAGAAGGCCAGGGGGCTAACTATGGCTACACCTTC. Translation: CASSQEGQGANYGYTF.

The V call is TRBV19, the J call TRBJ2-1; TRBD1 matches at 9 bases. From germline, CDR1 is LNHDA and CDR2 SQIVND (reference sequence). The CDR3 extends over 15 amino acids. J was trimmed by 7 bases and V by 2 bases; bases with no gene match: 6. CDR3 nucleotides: TGTGCCAGTAGTATAACAGGGGGCGCGGCGAATGAGCAGTTCTTC. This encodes CASSITGGAANEQFF.

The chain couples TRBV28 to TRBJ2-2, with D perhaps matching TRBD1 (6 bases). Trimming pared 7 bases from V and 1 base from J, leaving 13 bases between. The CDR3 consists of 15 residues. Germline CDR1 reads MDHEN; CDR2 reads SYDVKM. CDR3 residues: CASTGKTGNTGELFF. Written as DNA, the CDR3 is TGTGCCAGCACGGGCAAGACAGGGAACACCGGGGAGCTGTTTTTT.